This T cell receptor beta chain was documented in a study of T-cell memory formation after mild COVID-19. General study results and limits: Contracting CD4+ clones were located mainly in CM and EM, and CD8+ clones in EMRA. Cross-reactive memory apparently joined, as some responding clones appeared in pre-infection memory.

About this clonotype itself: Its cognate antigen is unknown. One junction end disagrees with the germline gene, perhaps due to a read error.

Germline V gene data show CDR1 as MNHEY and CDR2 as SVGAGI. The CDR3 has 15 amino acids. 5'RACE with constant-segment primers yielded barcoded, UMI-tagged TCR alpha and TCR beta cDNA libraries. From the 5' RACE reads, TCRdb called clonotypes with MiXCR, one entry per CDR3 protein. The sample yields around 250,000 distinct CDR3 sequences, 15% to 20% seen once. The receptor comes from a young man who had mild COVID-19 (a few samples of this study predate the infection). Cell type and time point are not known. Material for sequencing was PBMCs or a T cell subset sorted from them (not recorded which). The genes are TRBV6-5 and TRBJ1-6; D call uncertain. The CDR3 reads CASSYSTRLGSPLQF. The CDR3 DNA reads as TGTGCCAGCAGTTACTCGACTCGGCTGGGTTCACCCCTCCAATTT.